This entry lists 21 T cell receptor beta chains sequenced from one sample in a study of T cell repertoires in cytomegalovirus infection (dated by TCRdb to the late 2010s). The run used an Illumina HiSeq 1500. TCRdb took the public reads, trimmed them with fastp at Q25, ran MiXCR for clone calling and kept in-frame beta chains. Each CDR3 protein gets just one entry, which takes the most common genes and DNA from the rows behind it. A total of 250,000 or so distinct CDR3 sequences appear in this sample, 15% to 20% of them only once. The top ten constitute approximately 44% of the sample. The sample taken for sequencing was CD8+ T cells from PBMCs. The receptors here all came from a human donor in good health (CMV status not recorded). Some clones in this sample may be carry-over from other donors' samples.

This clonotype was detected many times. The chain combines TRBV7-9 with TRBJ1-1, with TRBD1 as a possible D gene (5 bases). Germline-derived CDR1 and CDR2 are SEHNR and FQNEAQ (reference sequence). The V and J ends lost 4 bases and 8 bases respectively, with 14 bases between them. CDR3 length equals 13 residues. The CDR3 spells CASSSPQGREAFF. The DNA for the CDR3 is TGTGCCAGCAGCTCCCCTCAGGGAAGAGAAGCTTTCTTT.

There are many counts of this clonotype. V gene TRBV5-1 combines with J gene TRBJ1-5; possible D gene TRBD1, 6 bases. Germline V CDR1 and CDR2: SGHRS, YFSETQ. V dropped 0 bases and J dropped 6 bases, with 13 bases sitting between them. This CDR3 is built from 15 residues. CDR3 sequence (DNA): TGCGCCAGCAGCTTGGTGGGGGACAAGACTCAGCCCCAGCATTTT. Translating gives CASSLVGDKTQPQHF.

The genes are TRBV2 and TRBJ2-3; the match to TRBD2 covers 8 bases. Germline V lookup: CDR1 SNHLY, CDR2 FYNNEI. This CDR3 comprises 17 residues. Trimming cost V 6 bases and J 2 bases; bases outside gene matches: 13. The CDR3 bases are TGTGCCAGCAGGTGGGGGGTCAGCGGGGGAGTCACAGATACGCAGTATTTT. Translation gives CASRWGVSGGVTDTQYF.

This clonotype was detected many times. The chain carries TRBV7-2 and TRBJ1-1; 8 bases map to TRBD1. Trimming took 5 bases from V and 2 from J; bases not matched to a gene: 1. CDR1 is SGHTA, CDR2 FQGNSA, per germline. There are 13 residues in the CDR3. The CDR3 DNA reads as TGTGCCAGCAGCGGACAGGGAAACACTGAAGCTTTCTTT. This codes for CASSGQGNTEAFF.

CDR3: CASGHFTGELFF. DNA for the CDR3: TGTGCCAGCGGCCATTTCACCGGGGAGCTGTTTTTT. The chain combines TRBV11-2 with TRBJ2-2, with D unclear. The CDR3 loop spans 12 amino acids. Germline-derived CDR1 and CDR2 are SGHAT and FQNNGV. Trimming removed 8 bases at V and 4 bases at J, with 8 bases between.

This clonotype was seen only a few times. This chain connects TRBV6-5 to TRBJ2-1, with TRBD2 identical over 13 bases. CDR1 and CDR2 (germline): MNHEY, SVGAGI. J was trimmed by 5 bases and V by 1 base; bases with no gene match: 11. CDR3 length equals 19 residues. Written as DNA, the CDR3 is TGTGCCAGCAGTTACTATGGACTAGCGGGGGCCGGGAAGAACAATGAGCAGTTCTTC. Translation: CASSYYGLAGAGKNNEQFF.

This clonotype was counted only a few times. CDR3: CASSPWTGGTGELFF. CDR3 bases: TGTGCCAGCAGTCCTTGGACAGGCGGCACCGGGGAGCTGTTTTTT. The chain combines TRBV2 with TRBJ2-2; 7 bases match TRBD1. This CDR3 comprises 15 residues. Germline values: CDR1 SNHLY, CDR2 FYNNEI. V lost 5 bases to trimming and J lost 4 bases; unmatched junction nucleotides: 7.

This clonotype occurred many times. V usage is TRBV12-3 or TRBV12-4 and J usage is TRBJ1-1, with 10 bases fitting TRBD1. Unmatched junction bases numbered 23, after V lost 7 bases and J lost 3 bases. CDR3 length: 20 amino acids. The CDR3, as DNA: TGTGCCAGCACCGCAGTCTCGTGGACAGGGGGTGAAAGTTGGTACACTGAAGCTTTCTTT. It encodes CASTAVSWTGGESWYTEAFF.

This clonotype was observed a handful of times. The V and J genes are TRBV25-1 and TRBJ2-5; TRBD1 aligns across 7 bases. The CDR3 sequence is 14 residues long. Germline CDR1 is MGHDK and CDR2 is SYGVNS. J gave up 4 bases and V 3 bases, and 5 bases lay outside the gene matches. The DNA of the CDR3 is TGTGCCAGCAGTGAGCGCCGACAGGGAGAGACCCAGTACTTC. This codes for CASSERRQGETQYF.

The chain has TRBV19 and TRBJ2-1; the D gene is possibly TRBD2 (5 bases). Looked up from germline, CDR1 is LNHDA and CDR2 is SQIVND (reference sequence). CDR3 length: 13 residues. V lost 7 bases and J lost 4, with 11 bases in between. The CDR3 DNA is TGTGCCAGTACCGGGCCGGGATACAATGAGCAGTTCTTC. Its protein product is CASTGPGYNEQFF.

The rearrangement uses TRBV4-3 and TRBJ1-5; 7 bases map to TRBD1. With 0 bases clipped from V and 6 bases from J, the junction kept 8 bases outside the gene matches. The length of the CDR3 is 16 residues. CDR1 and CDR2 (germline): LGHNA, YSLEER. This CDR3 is CASSQDRGGLGQPQHF. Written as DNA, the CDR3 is TGCGCCAGCAGCCAAGATCGAGGGGGCCTGGGTCAGCCCCAGCATTTT.

For the CDR3, the DNA is TGTGCCAGCAGCTTAGGTGGAGGGTCGGGCACTGAAGCTTTCTTT. The encoded protein is CASSLGGGSGTEAFF. This rearrangement joins TRBV7-9 to TRBJ1-1; D gene uncertain. V shed 1 base and J shed 4 bases, with 13 bases lying between them. Germline-derived CDR1 and CDR2 are SEHNR and FQNEAQ (reference sequence). There are 15 residues in the CDR3.

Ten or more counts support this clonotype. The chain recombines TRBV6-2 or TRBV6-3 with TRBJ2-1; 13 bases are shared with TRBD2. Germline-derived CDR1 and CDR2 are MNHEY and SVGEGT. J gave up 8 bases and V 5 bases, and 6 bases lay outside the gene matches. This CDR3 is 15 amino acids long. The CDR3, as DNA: TGTGCCAGCAGTCCCGGGACTAGCGGGGTCGATGAGCAGTTCTTC. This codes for CASSPGTSGVDEQFF.

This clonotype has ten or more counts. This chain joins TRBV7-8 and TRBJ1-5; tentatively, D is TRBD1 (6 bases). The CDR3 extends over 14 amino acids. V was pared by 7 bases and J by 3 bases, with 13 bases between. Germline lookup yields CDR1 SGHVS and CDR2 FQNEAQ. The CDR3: CASTPGGHNQPQHF. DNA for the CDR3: TGTGCCAGCACCCCGGGGGGGCACAATCAGCCCCAGCATTTT.

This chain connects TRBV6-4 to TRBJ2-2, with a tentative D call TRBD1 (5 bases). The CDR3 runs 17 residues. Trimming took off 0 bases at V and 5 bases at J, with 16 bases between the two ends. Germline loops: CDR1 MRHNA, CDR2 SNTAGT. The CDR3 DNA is TGTGCCAGCAGTGACTCTGCTCTGGGGCTGGAAACCGGGGAGCTGTTTTTT. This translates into CASSDSALGLETGELFF.

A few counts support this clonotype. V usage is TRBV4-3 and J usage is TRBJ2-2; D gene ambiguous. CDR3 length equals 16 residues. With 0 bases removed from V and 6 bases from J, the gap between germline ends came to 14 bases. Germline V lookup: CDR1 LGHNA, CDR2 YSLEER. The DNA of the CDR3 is TGCGCCAGCAGCCAAGATCGGGTCCTAAAAGCCGGGGAGCTGTTTTTT. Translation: CASSQDRVLKAGELFF.

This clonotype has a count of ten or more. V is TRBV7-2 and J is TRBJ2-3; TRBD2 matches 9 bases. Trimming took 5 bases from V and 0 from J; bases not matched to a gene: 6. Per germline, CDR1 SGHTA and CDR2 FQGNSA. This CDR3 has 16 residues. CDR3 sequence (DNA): TGTGCCAGCAGCCCGACTAGCGGCTTTAGCACAGATACGCAGTATTTT. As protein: CASSPTSGFSTDTQYF. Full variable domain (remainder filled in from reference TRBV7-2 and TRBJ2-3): GAGVSQSPSNKVTEKGKDVELRCDPISGHTALYWYRQSLGQGLEFLIYFQGNSAPDKSGLPSDRFSAERTGGSVSTLTIQRTQQEDSAVYLCASSPTSGFSTDTQYFGPGTRLTVL.

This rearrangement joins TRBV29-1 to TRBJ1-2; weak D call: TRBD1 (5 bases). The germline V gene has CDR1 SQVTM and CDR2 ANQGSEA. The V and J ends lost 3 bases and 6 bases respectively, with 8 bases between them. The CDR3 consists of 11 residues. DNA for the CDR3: TGCAGCGTTGAGTTGGGGCATGGCTACACCTTC. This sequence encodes CSVELGHGYTF.

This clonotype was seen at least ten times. The CDR3 here is CASGPGGDTEAFF. CDR3 coding DNA: TGTGCTAGTGGACCGGGAGGGGACACTGAAGCTTTCTTT. V and J are TRBV12-5 and TRBJ1-1, with D possibly being TRBD1 (5 bases). The V end was cut by 6 bases, the J end by 3 bases, with 11 bases between. The CDR3 runs to 13 residues. Germline V gene sequence: CDR1 LGHNT, CDR2 FRNRAP.

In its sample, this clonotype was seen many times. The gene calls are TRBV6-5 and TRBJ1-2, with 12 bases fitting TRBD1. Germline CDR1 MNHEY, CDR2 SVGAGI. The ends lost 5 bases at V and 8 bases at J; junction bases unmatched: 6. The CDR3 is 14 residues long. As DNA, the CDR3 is TGTGCCAGCAGTCCCGGGACAGGGGGCTTAGGCTACACCTTC. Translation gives CASSPGTGGLGYTF.

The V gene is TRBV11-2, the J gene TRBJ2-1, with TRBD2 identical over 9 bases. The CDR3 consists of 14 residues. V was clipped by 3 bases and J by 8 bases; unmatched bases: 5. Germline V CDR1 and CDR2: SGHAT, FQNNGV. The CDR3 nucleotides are TGTGCCAGCAGCTTGGGCGGGACTAGCTATGAGCAGTTCTTC. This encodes CASSLGGTSYEQFF.